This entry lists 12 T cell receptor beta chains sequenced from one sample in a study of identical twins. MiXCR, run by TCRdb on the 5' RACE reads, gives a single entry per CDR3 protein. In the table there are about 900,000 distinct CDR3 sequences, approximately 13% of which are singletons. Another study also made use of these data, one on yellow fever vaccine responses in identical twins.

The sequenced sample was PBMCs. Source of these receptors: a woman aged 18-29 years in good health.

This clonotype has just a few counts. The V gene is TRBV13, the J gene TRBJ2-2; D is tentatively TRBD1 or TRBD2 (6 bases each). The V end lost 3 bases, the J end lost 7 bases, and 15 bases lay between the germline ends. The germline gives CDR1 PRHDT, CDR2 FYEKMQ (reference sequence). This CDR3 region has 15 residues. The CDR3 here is CASSFRPGADGELFF. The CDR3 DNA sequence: TGTGCCAGCAGCTTCCGTCCGGGGGCGGACGGGGAGCTGTTTTTT.

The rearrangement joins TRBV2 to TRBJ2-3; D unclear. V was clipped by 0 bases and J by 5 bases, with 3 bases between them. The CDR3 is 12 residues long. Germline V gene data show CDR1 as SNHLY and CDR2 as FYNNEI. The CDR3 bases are TGTGCCAGCAGTGAAGCCGGAGATACGCAGTATTTT. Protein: CASSEAGDTQYF. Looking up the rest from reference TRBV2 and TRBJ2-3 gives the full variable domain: EPEVTQTPSHQVTQMGQEVILRCVPISNHLYFYWYRQILGQKVEFLVSFYNNEISEKSEIFDDQFSVERPDGSNFTLKIRSTKLEDSAMYFCASSEAGDTQYFGPGTRLTVL.

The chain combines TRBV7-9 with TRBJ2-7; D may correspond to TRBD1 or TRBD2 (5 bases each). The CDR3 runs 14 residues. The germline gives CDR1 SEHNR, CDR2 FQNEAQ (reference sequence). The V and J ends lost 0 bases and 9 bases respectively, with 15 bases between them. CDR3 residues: CASSLADQGGGQYF. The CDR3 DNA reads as TGTGCCAGCAGCTTAGCGGATCAGGGTGGAGGGCAGTACTTC.

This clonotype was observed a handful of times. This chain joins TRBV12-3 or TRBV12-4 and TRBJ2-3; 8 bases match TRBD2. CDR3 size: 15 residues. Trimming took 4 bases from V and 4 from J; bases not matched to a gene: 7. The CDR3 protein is CASSSPGLGADTQYF. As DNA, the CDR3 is TGTGCCAGCAGTTCCCCGGGACTAGGGGCAGATACGCAGTATTTT.

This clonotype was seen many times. CDR3 DNA sequence: TGTGCCAGCAGTTACAGGGGCGGATCACCCCTCCACTTT. This sequence encodes CASSYRGGSPLHF. The chain combines TRBV6-5 with TRBJ1-6; maybe TRBD1 (5 bases). This CDR3 comprises 13 residues. The V gene's germline CDR1 is MNHEY and CDR2 SVGAGI. V was shortened by 2 bases and J by 10 bases, with 9 bases between the two germline ends.

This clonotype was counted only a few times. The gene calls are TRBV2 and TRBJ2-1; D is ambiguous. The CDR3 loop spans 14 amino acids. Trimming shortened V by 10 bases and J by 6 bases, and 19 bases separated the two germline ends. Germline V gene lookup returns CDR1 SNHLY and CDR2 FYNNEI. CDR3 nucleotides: TGTGCCACCGACCGGGCCTCTACGTTCAATGAGCAGTTCTTC. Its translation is CATDRASTFNEQFF.

The CDR3 here is CASSFGGITEAFF. The CDR3 region has the DNA TGTGCCAGCAGTTTCGGGGGAATCACTGAAGCTTTCTTT. This chain uses TRBV12-3 or TRBV12-4 with TRBJ1-1, with a tentative D call TRBD1 (5 bases). This CDR3 has 13 residues. V lost 3 bases, J lost 4 bases, and 9 bases lay in between.

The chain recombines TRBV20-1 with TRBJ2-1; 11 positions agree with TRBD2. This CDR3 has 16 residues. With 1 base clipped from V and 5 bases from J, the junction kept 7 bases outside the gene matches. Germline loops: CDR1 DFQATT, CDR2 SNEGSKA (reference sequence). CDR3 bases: TGCAGTGCTAGAGGCGGACTAGCGGGTCGGGACAATGAGCAGTTCTTC. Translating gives CSARGGLAGRDNEQFF.

CDR3 residues: CASSKPRGRGNEQFF. CDR3 nucleotide sequence: TGTGCCAGCAGCAAGCCCAGGGGAAGGGGCAATGAGCAGTTCTTC. V is TRBV12-3 or TRBV12-4 and J is TRBJ2-1; possible D gene TRBD1, 6 bases. The CDR3 is 15 residues long. V dropped 6 bases and J dropped 6 bases, with 18 bases sitting between them.

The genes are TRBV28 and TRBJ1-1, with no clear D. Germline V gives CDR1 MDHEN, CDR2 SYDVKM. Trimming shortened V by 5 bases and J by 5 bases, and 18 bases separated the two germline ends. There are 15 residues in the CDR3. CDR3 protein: CASSPLLLRGTEAFF. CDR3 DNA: TGTGCCAGCAGTCCCCTCCTCCTCCGAGGAACTGAAGCTTTCTTT.

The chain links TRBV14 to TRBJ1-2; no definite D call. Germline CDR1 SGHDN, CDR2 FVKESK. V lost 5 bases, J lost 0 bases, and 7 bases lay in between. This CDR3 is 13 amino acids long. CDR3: CASSAGPNYGYTF. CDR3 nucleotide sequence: TGTGCCAGCAGCGCGGGCCCTAACTATGGCTACACCTTC.

CDR3 region: CASSQQGQDEETQYF. The CDR3 DNA is TGTGCCAGCAGCCAACAGGGACAGGACGAAGAGACCCAGTACTTC. The genes are TRBV3-1 and TRBJ2-5; 8 bases align to TRBD1. Germline V CDR1 and CDR2: LGHDT, YNNKEL (reference sequence). Trimming cost V 2 bases and J 3 bases; bases outside gene matches: 5. The CDR3 runs to 15 residues.